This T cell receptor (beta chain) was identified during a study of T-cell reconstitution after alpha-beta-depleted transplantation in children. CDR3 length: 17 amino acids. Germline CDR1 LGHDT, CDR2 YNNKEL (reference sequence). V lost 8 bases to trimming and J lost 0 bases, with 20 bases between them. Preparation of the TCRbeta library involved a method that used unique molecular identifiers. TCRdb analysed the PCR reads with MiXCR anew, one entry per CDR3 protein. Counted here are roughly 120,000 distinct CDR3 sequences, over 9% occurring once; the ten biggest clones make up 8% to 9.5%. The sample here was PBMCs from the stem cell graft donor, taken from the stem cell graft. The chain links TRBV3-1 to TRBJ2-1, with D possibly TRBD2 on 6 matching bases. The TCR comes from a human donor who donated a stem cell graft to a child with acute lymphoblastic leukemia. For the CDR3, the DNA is TGTGCCAGCTGCCGACGATGGGACTCGAGCTCCTACAATGAGCAGTTCTTC. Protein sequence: CASCRRWDSSSYNEQFF.